This entry lists 29 T cell receptor beta chains sequenced from one sample in a study of OX40 agonist ivuxolimab in advanced cancers. Profiled with immunoSEQ multiplex PCR; TCRdb holds only in-frame clones, not every one. Here the sample spans tens of thousands of clones, approximately 85% being singletons. The sequencing used CD4+ or CD8+ T cells sorted from blood, collected in a trial of the OX40 agonist ivuxolimab. These receptors all stem from an adult with an advanced solid tumor such as melanoma, head and neck, liver or kidney cancer.

The J gene is TRBJ2-3, the V gene TRBV11-3, with 9 positions matching TRBD1. CDR1 is SGHNT, CDR2 YENEEA, per germline. The CDR3 is 18 residues long. V was pared by 1 base and J by 0 bases, with 8 bases of the junction left unmatched. The CDR3 loop reads CASSLGGTGRRSTDTQYF. CDR3 bases: TGTGCCAGCAGCTTAGGGGGGACAGGGCGAAGGAGCACAGATACGCAGTATTTT.

In this sample, this clone turned up once. The chain couples TRBV30 to TRBJ2-2; 12 nucleotides agree with TRBD2. This CDR3 is built from 19 residues. Germline assignment: CDR1 GTSNPN and CDR2 SVGIG (reference sequence). V dropped 0 bases and J dropped 5; count of bases not matched to a gene: 13. CDR3 sequence (DNA): TGTGCCTGGAGTGTACTGCAACTAGCGGGGGGCCGGGGTACCGGGGAGCTGTTTTTT. This gives the protein CAWSVLQLAGGRGTGELFF.

The chain uses TRBV11-3 and TRBJ2-7; 7 nucleotides line up with TRBD2. CDR3 length: 15 residues. CDR1 SGHNT and CDR2 YENEEA come from the germline V gene. V was pared by 1 base and J by 7 bases, with 10 bases of the junction left unmatched. The CDR3 spells CASSLGGSGLGEQYF. DNA for the CDR3: TGTGCCAGCAGCTTAGGCGGTAGCGGGCTCGGGGAGCAGTACTTC.

The rearrangement links TRBV28 to TRBJ1-6; D might be TRBD1 (5 bases). V was pared by 8 bases and J by 7 bases, with 21 bases between. CDR3 length equals 16 residues. Germline CDR1 MDHEN, CDR2 SYDVKM. The CDR3 here is CASGAWGTGKNSPLHF. CDR3 in DNA: TGTGCCAGCGGGGCGTGGGGGACTGGGAAGAATTCACCCCTCCACTTT. Full variable domain (remainder filled in from reference TRBV28 and TRBJ1-6): DVKVTQSSRYLVKRTGEKVFLECVQDMDHENMFWYRQDPGLGLRLIYFSYDVKMKEKGDIPEGYSVSREKKERFSLILESASTNQTSMYLCASGAWGTGKNSPLHFGNGTRLTVT.

The chain joins TRBV25-1 to TRBJ1-1; D remains ambiguous. The CDR3 loop spans 15 amino acids. V lost 0 bases and J 5 bases, leaving 13 bases between the germline ends. CDR1 and CDR2 from the germline V gene are MGHDK and SYGVNS. CDR3 region: CASSEYARFGTEAFF. CDR3 DNA: TGTGCCAGCAGTGAATACGCACGGTTTGGGACTGAAGCTTTCTTT.

V usage is TRBV7-2 and J usage is TRBJ2-6, with no clear D. The CDR3 loop spans 15 amino acids. V lost 1 base, J lost 0 bases, and 4 bases lay in between. The germline V gene encodes CDR1 SGHTA and CDR2 FQGNSA. The CDR3 sequence is CASSLGDSGANVLTF. The CDR3 DNA sequence: TGTGCCAGCAGCTTAGGAGACTCTGGGGCCAACGTCCTGACTTTC.

V and J are TRBV19 and TRBJ2-6, with D possibly TRBD1 on 6 matching bases. The germline V gene has CDR1 LNHDA and CDR2 SQIVND (reference sequence). Trimming pared 5 bases from V and 1 base from J, leaving 15 bases between. The CDR3 runs 17 residues. CDR3 nucleotide sequence: TGTGCCAGTAGTCCACAGGGACCGGCTTCTGGGGCCAACGTCCTGACTTTC. It translates to CASSPQGPASGANVLTF.

J is TRBJ2-2 and V is TRBV28; D is perhaps TRBD1 (6 bases). Germline V gene lookup returns CDR1 MDHEN and CDR2 SYDVKM. Trimming shortened V by 3 bases and J by 3 bases, and 20 bases separated the two germline ends. The CDR3 is made up of 18 amino acids. The CDR3 nucleotides are TGTGCCAGCAGTTTGGGGCAGGGGCCGTACCCCTACACCGGGGAGCTGTTTTTT. Protein product: CASSLGQGPYPYTGELFF.

The rearrangement links TRBV7-3 to TRBJ1-6; the D gene is possibly TRBD1 (6 bases). CDR3 size: 14 residues. CDR1 is SGHTA, CDR2 FQGTGA, per germline. V lost 5 bases to trimming and J lost 7 bases, with 12 bases between them. The chain's CDR3 is CASSRGGLNSPLHF. The CDR3 coding sequence is TGTGCCAGCAGCCGAGGGGGGTTGAATTCACCCCTCCACTTT.

This chain uses TRBV6-6 with TRBJ1-1; D ambiguous. The CDR3 is made up of 12 amino acids. The V end lost 8 bases, the J end lost 4 bases, and 11 bases lay between the germline ends. Germline lookup yields CDR1 MNHNY and CDR2 SVGAGI (reference sequence). The CDR3 spells CASGTMSTEAFF. CDR3 coding DNA: TGTGCCAGCGGAACGATGAGCACTGAAGCTTTCTTT.

The rearrangement joins TRBV5-6 to TRBJ2-6, with D perhaps TRBD2 (5 bases). The CDR3 loop spans 15 amino acids. Between the trimmed V and J ends, which lost 2 bases and 1 base, there was a span of 7 bases. CDR1 and CDR2 from the germline V gene are SGHDT and YYEEEE. The CDR3 loop is CASSFGSSGANVLTF. In nucleotides, the CDR3 is TGTGCCAGCAGCTTTGGGAGTTCTGGGGCCAACGTCCTGACTTTC.

V gene TRBV7-8 combines with J gene TRBJ2-7, with no clear D. From germline, CDR1 is SGHVS and CDR2 FQNEAQ. This CDR3 has 11 residues. Trimming cost V 5 bases and J 2 bases, with 4 bases left between them. The CDR3: CASSPAYEQYF. In DNA form, the CDR3 reads TGTGCCAGCAGCCCGGCCTACGAGCAGTACTTC.

The J gene is TRBJ2-3, the V gene TRBV4-3; D unclear. Germline V gene lookup returns CDR1 LGHNA and CDR2 YSLEER. V lost 0 bases and J lost 3, with 10 bases in between. The CDR3 runs 15 residues. The CDR3 nucleotides are TGCGCCAGCAGCCAAGATTCGGGTCGGACAGATACGCAGTATTTT. It translates to CASSQDSGRTDTQYF.

The rearrangement uses TRBV10-1 and TRBJ1-1, with unresolved D. CDR3 size: 13 residues. CDR1 WNHNN and CDR2 SYGVQD come from the germline V gene (reference sequence). Trimming removed 3 bases from V and 1 base from J, with 6 bases in between. This CDR3 reads CASSDLGNTEAFF. CDR3 nucleotide sequence: TGCGCCAGCAGTGACCTCGGGAACACTGAAGCTTTCTTT.

The chain has TRBV19 and TRBJ2-3; D is ambiguous. This CDR3 region has 11 residues. Germline CDR1 reads LNHDA; CDR2 reads SQIVND (reference sequence). V was clipped by 3 bases and J by 2 bases, with 0 bases between them. This CDR3 reads CASSITDTQYF. DNA of the CDR3: TGTGCCAGTAGTATCACAGATACGCAGTATTTT. The full variable domain, rest sourced from reference TRBV19 and TRBJ2-3, is DGGITQSPKYLFRKEGQNVTLSCEQNLNHDAMYWYRQDPGQGLRLIYYSQIVNDFQKGDIAEGYSVSREKKESFPLTVTSAQKNPTAFYLCASSITDTQYFGPGTRLTVL.

The genes are TRBV27 and TRBJ1-2; maybe TRBD1 (5 bases). Germline loops: CDR1 MNHEY, CDR2 SMNVEV (reference sequence). The length of the CDR3 is 12 residues. Trimming cost V 5 bases and J 13 bases, with 17 bases left between them. The CDR3 sequence: CASSLAGPRLTF. The CDR3 DNA is TGTGCCAGCAGTCTTGCAGGGCCTCGCCTCACCTTC.

This rearrangement joins TRBV19 to TRBJ2-5, with unresolved D. Germline V lookup: CDR1 LNHDA, CDR2 SQIVND (reference sequence). Trimming cost V 2 bases and J 5 bases, with 9 bases left between them. The CDR3 totals 13 residues. The CDR3 sequence is CASSIRLRETQYF. The CDR3 DNA sequence: TGTGCCAGTAGTATACGTCTTAGGGAGACCCAGTACTTC. The whole variable domain, filled in from reference TRBV19 and TRBJ2-5, reads DGGITQSPKYLFRKEGQNVTLSCEQNLNHDAMYWYRQDPGQGLRLIYYSQIVNDFQKGDIAEGYSVSREKKESFPLTVTSAQKNPTAFYLCASSIRLRETQYFGPGTRLLVL.

This sequence joins TRBV10-3 and TRBJ2-2, with TRBD2 matching 9 bases. CDR1 ENHRY and CDR2 SYGVKD come from the germline V gene. The length of the CDR3 is 14 residues. Germline trimming cut 6 bases from V and 5 bases from J; bases unmatched to any gene: 4. The chain's CDR3 is CAIRPSGETGELFF. The CDR3 DNA reads TGTGCCATCAGACCTAGCGGGGAGACCGGGGAGCTGTTTTTT.

The chain combines TRBV11-2 with TRBJ2-7, with D perhaps given as TRBD1 or TRBD2 (5 bases each). The CDR3 has 14 residues. The germline CDR1 and CDR2 sequences are SGHAT and FQNNGV. V gave up 6 bases and J gave up 2 bases, with 14 bases separating them. CDR3 in amino acids: CASSYRPGPYEQYF. CDR3 DNA: TGTGCCAGCAGTTATCGACCGGGACCCTACGAGCAGTACTTC.

The chain has TRBV5-1 and TRBJ2-1; weak D call: TRBD2 (6 bases). The CDR3 runs to 16 residues. V was trimmed by 1 base and J by 1 base, leaving 12 bases between them. Germline V CDR1 and CDR2: SGHRS, YFSETQ. The CDR3 sequence is CASSLNTGVSYNEQFF. CDR3 nucleotide sequence: TGCGCCAGCAGCTTGAATACGGGAGTATCCTACAATGAGCAGTTCTTC.

The chain employs TRBV29-1 and TRBJ1-3, with 9 bases aligning to TRBD2. The DNA end is a closer match to TRBJ2-2, so the J assignment may be wrong. Germline CDR1 SQVTM, CDR2 ANQGSEA. This CDR3 has 13 amino acids. The CDR3 is CSVRGGNTGELFF. Written as DNA, the CDR3 is TGCAGCGTGCGGGGGGGTAACACCGGGGAGCTGTTTTTT.

The CDR3 sequence: CASSQDLPGLAGETQYF. For the CDR3, the DNA is TGCGCCAGCAGCCAAGATTTACCCGGATTAGCAGGGGAGACCCAGTACTTC. The chain links TRBV4-3 to TRBJ2-5; D perhaps matches TRBD1 (5 bases). The V end lost 0 bases, the J end lost 5 bases, and 19 bases lay between the germline ends. CDR1 LGHNA and CDR2 YSLEER come from the germline V gene. The CDR3 is 17 residues long.

This clone was seen repeatedly, ten times or more. The rearrangement uses TRBV23-1 and TRBJ1-5, with D possibly matching TRBD1 (6 bases). TRBV23-1 is known as an ORF, though its function is uncertain. The CDR3 is 19 residues long. V was clipped by 3 bases and J by 0 bases, with 21 bases between them. The CDR3 loop reads CASSHLTGRSGYSNQPQHF. Written as DNA, the CDR3 is TGCGCCAGCAGTCACCTAACAGGGAGATCGGGATATAGCAATCAGCCCCAGCATTTT.

This sequence joins TRBV9 and TRBJ1-3, with 8 bases identical to TRBD1. Germline V gene data show CDR1 as SGDLS and CDR2 as YYNGEE. Trimming took 4 bases from V and 2 from J; bases not matched to a gene: 8. The CDR3 is 16 amino acids. CDR3: CASSTRGRGPGNTIYF. The CDR3 DNA sequence: TGTGCCAGCAGCACTCGCGGCAGGGGGCCTGGAAACACCATATATTTT.

V gene TRBV5-1 combines with J gene TRBJ2-5, with D maybe TRBD1 (5 bases). The CDR3 has 14 residues. Germline assignment: CDR1 SGHRS and CDR2 YFSETQ. V lost 1 base to trimming and J lost 0 bases, with 7 bases between them. CDR3 sequence reads: CASSLTGYQETQYF. CDR3 sequence (DNA): TGCGCCAGCAGCTTGACAGGTTACCAAGAGACCCAGTACTTC. Looking up the rest from reference TRBV5-1 and TRBJ2-5 gives the full variable domain: KAGVTQTPRYLIKTRGQQVTLSCSPISGHRSVSWYQQTPGQGLQFLFEYFSETQRNKGNFPGRFSGRQFSNSRSEMNVSTLELGDSALYLCASSLTGYQETQYFGPGTRLLVL.

This clone came up once. This chain links TRBV7-3 with TRBJ1-2; D not certain. Germline V gives CDR1 SGHTA, CDR2 FQGTGA. The CDR3 runs 15 residues. The germline V and J ends were trimmed by 5 bases and 4 bases, with 17 bases remaining between them. CDR3 residues: CASSPDPNTVYGYTF. The CDR3, as DNA: TGTGCCAGCAGCCCCGACCCCAATACAGTCTATGGCTACACCTTC.

This clone was recorded once. This chain uses TRBV6-5 with TRBJ2-7; D is uncertain. This CDR3 has 14 amino acids. V was trimmed by 2 bases and J by 9 bases, leaving 17 bases between them. Germline CDR1 reads MNHEY; CDR2 reads SVGAGI. CDR3 residues: CASSYKMDVIMQYF. CDR3 sequence (DNA): TGTGCCAGCAGTTACAAGATGGACGTGATCATGCAGTACTTC.

This clone was counted a few times. The chain carries TRBV2 and TRBJ1-6, with no clear D. The V gene lost 6 bases and the J gene lost 7 bases, with 19 bases spanning the gap. Germline CDR1 SNHLY, CDR2 FYNNEI. The CDR3 covers 16 residues. The CDR3 spells CASSERGTGRNSPLHF. As DNA, the CDR3 is TGTGCCAGCAGCGAAAGAGGAACGGGGAGAAATTCACCCCTCCACTTT.

J is TRBJ1-3 and V is TRBV5-1, with a weak D call TRBD1 (5 bases). Germline CDR1 and CDR2: SGHRS and YFSETQ. V shed 5 bases and J shed 0 bases, with 12 bases lying between them. This CDR3 contains 15 residues. The CDR3 loop reads CASSMEGNSGNTIYF. The CDR3 DNA reads TGCGCCAGCAGTATGGAGGGGAACTCTGGAAACACCATATATTTT.